This entry features one T cell receptor beta chain sequence. The data derive from a study of cytomegalovirus exposure and HLA in healthy donors. There were likely unrecorded immune exposures, though donors were nominally healthy when sampled. CDR3 length equals 17 residues. CDR1 and CDR2 from the germline V gene are GTSNPN and SVGIG (reference sequence). The V and J ends lost 2 bases and 0 bases, in that order; junction bases with no gene match: 9. PCR was performed using 60 Vbeta and 13 Jbeta primers. Data came from immunoSEQ multiplex PCR; TCRdb stores just in-frame clones and leaves some out. The sample carries tens of thousands of clones, around 80% recorded once.

This chain links TRBV30 with TRBJ1-4, with 7 bases matching TRBD1. This TCR came from a man aged 50-60 years in good health and CMV-seropositive. The sample was PBMCs. CDR3 amino acids: CAWSQTGQFATNEKLFF. CDR3 bases: TGTGCCTGGAGTCAGACGGGACAGTTTGCAACTAATGAAAAACTGTTTTTT. Drawing the rest from reference TRBV30 and TRBJ1-4, the complete variable domain is SQTIHQWPATLVQPVGSPLSLECTVEGTSNPNLYWYRQAAGRGLQLLFYSVGIGQISSEVPQNLSASRPQDRQFILSSKKLLLSDSGFYLCAWSQTGQFATNEKLFFGSGTQLSVL.